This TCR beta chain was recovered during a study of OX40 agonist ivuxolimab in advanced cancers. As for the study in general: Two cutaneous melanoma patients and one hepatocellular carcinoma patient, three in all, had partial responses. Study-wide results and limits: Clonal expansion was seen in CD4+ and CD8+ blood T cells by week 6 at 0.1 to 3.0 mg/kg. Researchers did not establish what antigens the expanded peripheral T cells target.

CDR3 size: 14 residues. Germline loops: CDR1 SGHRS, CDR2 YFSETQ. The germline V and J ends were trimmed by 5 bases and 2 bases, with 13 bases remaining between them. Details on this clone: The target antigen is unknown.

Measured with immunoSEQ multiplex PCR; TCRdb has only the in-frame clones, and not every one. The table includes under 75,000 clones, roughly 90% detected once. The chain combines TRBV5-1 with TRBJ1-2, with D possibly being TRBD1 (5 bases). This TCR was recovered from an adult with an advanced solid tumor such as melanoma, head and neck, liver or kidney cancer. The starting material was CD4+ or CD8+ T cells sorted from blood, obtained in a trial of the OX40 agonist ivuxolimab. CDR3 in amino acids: CASSSAGENYGYTF. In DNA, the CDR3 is TGCGCCAGCAGTTCCGCGGGGGAGAACTATGGCTACACCTTC.